The 27 T cell receptor beta chains in this list originate from one sample, sequenced in a study of shared clonotypes between healthy human individuals. The protocol was immunoSEQ multiplex PCR, while the TCRdb copy is restricted to in-frame clones and leaves out a portion. The profile shows approximately 100,000 clones, less than 80% of them singletons. The source material was memory CD8+ T cells sorted from blood. The subset is: CD45RO+ cells pooled with CCR7-negative TemRA cells. Receptors originate from a woman in her twenties or thirties in good health.

The chain recombines TRBV5-1 with TRBJ2-1, with TRBD2 as a possible D gene (5 bases). The V end lost 3 bases, the J end lost 7 bases, and 14 bases lay between the germline ends. CDR3 size: 14 residues. Germline loops: CDR1 SGHRS, CDR2 YFSETQ. The CDR3 spells CASSSGPGTNEQFF. CDR3 in DNA: TGCGCCAGCAGCTCCGGACCGGGAACAAATGAGCAGTTCTTC.

V gene TRBV4-1 combines with J gene TRBJ2-7; 9 bases are a match to TRBD2. Germline V gene sequence: CDR1 MGHRA, CDR2 YSYEKL. The CDR3 length is 14 residues. V was clipped by 5 bases and J by 7 bases; unmatched bases: 9. The CDR3 DNA reads as TGCGCCAGCAGCGGCGGACTAGCGAGAGTGGAGCAGTACTTC. Translated, it gives CASSGGLARVEQYF.

The chain links TRBV7-9 to TRBJ2-1; D might be TRBD1 or TRBD2, each matching 5 bases. The CDR3 is 17 amino acids. The germline gives CDR1 SEHNR, CDR2 FQNEAQ (reference sequence). V lost 4 bases and J lost 0, with 16 bases in between. The CDR3 coding sequence is TGTGCCAGCAGCTATAGACGTTGGGGGACCTCCTACAATGAGCAGTTCTTC. Amino acid sequence: CASSYRRWGTSYNEQFF. The whole variable domain, remainder taken from reference TRBV7-9 and TRBJ2-1, is DTGVSQNPRHKITKRGQNVTFRCDPISEHNRLYWYRQTLGQGPEFLTYFQNEAQLEKSRLLSDRFSAERPKGSFSTLEIQRTEQGDSAMYLCASSYRRWGTSYNEQFFGPGTRLTVL.

Written as DNA, the CDR3 is TGTGCCAGCAGTGAATGGGCGAATGGACAGGGGATATACGAGCAGTACTTC. This codes for CASSEWANGQGIYEQYF. The genes are TRBV25-1 and TRBJ2-7, with TRBD1 matching over 9 bases. CDR1 is MGHDK, CDR2 SYGVNS, per germline. The CDR3 covers 17 residues. V shed 1 base, J shed 4 bases, and the junction held 11 bases outside the gene matches.

The gene calls are TRBV9 and TRBJ2-7; 8 bases line up with TRBD1. CDR3 length: 16 residues. In germline, CDR1 is SGDLS, CDR2 YYNGEE. Unmatched junction bases numbered 18, after V lost 6 bases and J lost 7 bases. CDR3 DNA: TGTGCCAGCATCTACTCTGACAGGGGTCCGGGTGGAGAGCAGTACTTC. Residues: CASIYSDRGPGGEQYF.

This chain connects TRBV5-6 to TRBJ2-1, with a possible D match to TRBD1 (6 bases). Per germline, CDR1 SGHDT and CDR2 YYEEEE. Trimming removed 4 bases from V and 6 bases from J, with 14 bases in between. The CDR3 loop spans 14 amino acids. CDR3 nucleotide sequence: TGTGCCAGCAGCCGCCTCCCAGGGGTCAATGAGCAGTTCTTC. Protein sequence: CASSRLPGVNEQFF.

CDR3 DNA sequence: TGTGCCAGCAGTGAAGGGCTAGCGGACACCAATGAGCAGTTCTTC. Amino acids: CASSEGLADTNEQFF. The chain joins TRBV6-1 to TRBJ2-1; 7 bases fit TRBD2. Germline V gene sequence: CDR1 MNHNS, CDR2 SASEGT. The CDR3 runs 15 residues. Trimming removed 1 base from V and 6 bases from J; junction bases left unmatched: 6.

The CDR3 here is CAVKNSGVDGYTF. The CDR3 DNA is TGTGCCGTCAAGAACAGTGGGGTAGATGGCTACACCTTC. This sequence joins TRBV2 and TRBJ1-2, with D unclear. CDR3 length: 13 residues. Germline V gives CDR1 SNHLY, CDR2 FYNNEI. V lost 11 bases and J 6 bases, leaving 19 bases between the germline ends.

The chain is built from TRBV14 and TRBJ2-6; D gene unclear. The germline V gene has CDR1 SGHDN and CDR2 FVKESK. The CDR3 runs 13 residues. V lost 6 bases, J lost 2 bases, and 5 bases lay in between. CDR3 in DNA: TGTGCCAGCAGGAACCCTGGGGCCAACGTCCTGACTTTC. Translated, it gives CASRNPGANVLTF.

This CDR3 reads CAWSTGLAGGNEQYF. CDR3 DNA sequence: TGTGCCTGGAGTACAGGTCTAGCCGGCGGTAACGAGCAGTACTTC. J is TRBJ2-7 and V is TRBV30; D could derive from TRBD1 or TRBD2 (5 bases each). The CDR3 runs to 15 residues. The germline CDR1 and CDR2 sequences are GTSNPN and SVGIG (reference sequence). V was cut by 2 bases and J by 5 bases, with 19 bases left in between. Using reference TRBV30 and TRBJ2-7 for the parts outside the CDR3, the full variable domain is SQTIHQWPATLVQPVGSPLSLECTVEGTSNPNLYWYRQAAGRGLQLLFYSVGIGQISSEVPQNLSASRPQDRQFILSSKKLLLSDSGFYLCAWSTGLAGGNEQYFGPGTRLTVT.

The V and J genes are TRBV29-1 and TRBJ2-7; D tentatively reads TRBD1 or TRBD2 (5 bases each). Germline lookup yields CDR1 SQVTM and CDR2 ANQGSEA. Between the trimmed V and J ends, which lost 7 bases and 0 bases, there was a span of 19 bases. The CDR3 covers 15 residues. CDR3 coding DNA: TGCAGCGGGCTGGGGACGGAAAATAGCTCCTACGAGCAGTACTTC. It specifies CSGLGTENSSYEQYF.

The J gene is TRBJ1-1, the V gene TRBV4-1, with a possible D match to TRBD1 (5 bases). The CDR3 contains 14 residues. Germline V gives CDR1 MGHRA, CDR2 YSYEKL. Deletions cut 4 bases from V and 4 bases from J, with 13 bases between. DNA for the CDR3: TGCGCCAGCAGCCTGGGGGGGGAGGGCACTGAAGCTTTCTTT. It specifies CASSLGGEGTEAFF.

This clone occurred a few times. V usage is TRBV29-1 and J usage is TRBJ2-1; 9 bases map to TRBD2. Germline trimming cut 2 bases from V and 8 bases from J; bases unmatched to any gene: 4. The CDR3 runs to 13 residues. The germline V gene encodes CDR1 SQVTM and CDR2 ANQGSEA. The CDR3 region has the DNA TGCAGCGTTGAAAGGGTAGCGGGGGATGAGCAGTTCTTC. This sequence encodes CSVERVAGDEQFF.

The chain combines TRBV7-8 with TRBJ1-1, with a weak D call TRBD1 (5 bases). V was pared by 5 bases and J by 6 bases, with 16 bases between. The CDR3 has 14 residues. CDR1 and CDR2 (germline): SGHVS, FQNEAQ. Here the CDR3 DNA reads TGTGCCAGCAGCGAAACCGGGACGTTTCCTGAAGCTTTCTTT. It yields the protein CASSETGTFPEAFF.

The V and J genes are TRBV15 and TRBJ2-1, with D unresolved. The CDR3 is 13 amino acids. CDR1 is LNHNV and CDR2 is YYDKDF in the germline V gene (reference sequence). Trimming removed 0 bases from V and 8 bases from J, with 8 bases in between. Here the CDR3 reads CATSRDLVHEQFF. The CDR3 DNA is TGTGCCACCAGCAGAGATCTCGTTCATGAGCAGTTCTTC.

The V and J genes are TRBV5-6 and TRBJ2-3, with TRBD2 matching over 13 bases. After removal of 3 bases from V and 2 bases from J, the junction contained 3 bases not matched to a gene. Germline-derived CDR1 and CDR2 are SGHDT and YYEEEE. The length of the CDR3 is 16 residues. The CDR3 sequence: CASSWGTSGNTDTQYF. The CDR3 DNA follows: TGTGCCAGCAGCTGGGGGACTAGCGGGAACACAGATACGCAGTATTTT.

J is TRBJ2-5 and V is TRBV18, with D possibly TRBD1 on 6 matching bases. Germline lookup yields CDR1 KGHSH and CDR2 LQKENI. The CDR3 runs to 13 residues. V gave up 1 base and J gave up 5 bases, with 8 bases separating them. The CDR3 here is CASSPQGEETQYF. The CDR3 DNA is TGTGCCAGCTCACCACAGGGGGAGGAGACCCAGTACTTC.

This chain uses TRBV11-2 with TRBJ2-7; TRBD2 agrees at 7 bases. V shed 0 bases, J shed 9 bases, and the junction held 5 bases outside the gene matches. The CDR3 runs 13 residues. In germline, CDR1 is SGHAT, CDR2 FQNNGV. The CDR3 bases are TGTGCCAGCAGCTTAGAAGCGGGATTAGGGCAGTACTTC. Its protein product is CASSLEAGLGQYF.

The V gene is TRBV27, the J gene TRBJ1-1; D may be TRBD1 (6 bases). Germline V lookup: CDR1 MNHEY, CDR2 SMNVEV (reference sequence). The CDR3 consists of 15 residues. Trimming took off 6 bases at V and 1 base at J, with 15 bases between the two ends. CDR3 sequence (DNA): TGTGCCAGCAGGCCCTTGGGGGCCTCGAACACTGAAGCTTTCTTT. It yields the protein CASRPLGASNTEAFF.

The J gene is TRBJ2-3, the V gene TRBV4-1, with TRBD1 matching 9 bases. The V and J ends lost 7 bases and 4 bases, in that order; junction bases with no gene match: 6. Germline CDR1 and CDR2: MGHRA and YSYEKL. The length of the CDR3 is 14 residues. The CDR3 DNA reads TGCGCCAGCAAGGGGACAGGGAACGCAGATACGCAGTATTTT. Translated, it gives CASKGTGNADTQYF.

This clone came up once. This chain connects TRBV5-1 to TRBJ2-5; D perhaps matches TRBD1 (6 bases). The V end was cut by 2 bases, the J end by 5 bases, with 13 bases between. The CDR3 is 14 residues long. Germline V lookup: CDR1 SGHRS, CDR2 YFSETQ. CDR3 region: CASSLTGSRETQYF. The CDR3, as DNA: TGCGCCAGCAGCTTAACAGGGAGTAGGGAGACCCAGTACTTC. Based on the CDR3 plus reference TRBV5-1 and TRBJ2-5, the full variable domain is KAGVTQTPRYLIKTRGQQVTLSCSPISGHRSVSWYQQTPGQGLQFLFEYFSETQRNKGNFPGRFSGRQFSNSRSEMNVSTLELGDSALYLCASSLTGSRETQYFGPGTRLLVL.

The CDR3 is CASNPQGFNQPQHF. CDR3 nucleotide sequence: TGTGCCAGTAACCCCCAGGGGTTCAATCAGCCCCAGCATTTT. The chain is built from TRBV19 and TRBJ1-5, with D tentatively TRBD1 (6 bases). CDR3 length: 14 amino acids. Germline V gene data show CDR1 as LNHDA and CDR2 as SQIVND (reference sequence). The V and J ends lost 7 bases and 3 bases respectively, with 13 bases between them.

This chain connects TRBV28 to TRBJ2-6; no definite D call. The ends were cut back, 6 bases at V and 0 bases at J, with 9 bases in the middle. This CDR3 is 15 amino acids long. Germline CDR1 and CDR2: MDHEN and SYDVKM. CDR3: CASSTRSSGANVLTF. DNA of the CDR3: TGTGCCAGCAGCACCCGATCCTCTGGGGCCAACGTCCTGACTTTC. Full variable domain (remainder filled in from reference TRBV28 and TRBJ2-6): DVKVTQSSRYLVKRTGEKVFLECVQDMDHENMFWYRQDPGLGLRLIYFSYDVKMKEKGDIPEGYSVSREKKERFSLILESASTNQTSMYLCASSTRSSGANVLTFGAGSRLTVL.

The J gene is TRBJ1-5, the V gene TRBV7-9; perhaps TRBD1 as D (6 bases). Trimming cost V 11 bases and J 2 bases, with 13 bases left between them. This CDR3 is 13 amino acids long. The germline gives CDR1 SEHNR, CDR2 FQNEAQ (reference sequence). CDR3 sequence reads: CAGQQGRNQPQHF. The CDR3 DNA reads TGTGCCGGACAACAGGGTCGCAATCAGCCCCAGCATTTT.

The J gene is TRBJ2-7, the V gene TRBV5-6, with D perhaps being TRBD1 or TRBD2 (5 bases each). This CDR3 is built from 14 residues. Germline lookup yields CDR1 SGHDT and CDR2 YYEEEE. With 0 bases removed from V and 3 bases from J, the gap between germline ends came to 10 bases. CDR3 residues: CASSLGGIRYEQYF. The CDR3 coding sequence is TGTGCCAGCAGCTTGGGGGGGATTCGCTACGAGCAGTACTTC. Looking up the rest from reference TRBV5-6 and TRBJ2-7 gives the full variable domain: DAGVTQSPTHLIKTRGQQVTLRCSPKSGHDTVSWYQQALGQGPQFIFQYYEEEERQRGNFPDRFSGHQFPNYSSELNVNALLLGDSALYLCASSLGGIRYEQYFGPGTRLTVT.

The rearrangement joins TRBV4-2 to TRBJ1-4, with 7 nucleotides matching TRBD1. Looked up from germline, CDR1 is LGHNA and CDR2 is YNFKEQ. Trimming cost V 2 bases and J 8 bases; bases outside gene matches: 8. This CDR3 comprises 15 residues. CDR3 in amino acids: CASSQPDRDEEKLFF. For the CDR3, the DNA is TGTGCCAGCAGCCAACCCGACAGGGATGAGGAAAAACTGTTTTTT.

V usage is TRBV4-1 and J usage is TRBJ2-7, with TRBD2 matching 12 bases. The CDR3 runs 17 residues. Trimming removed 4 bases from V and 0 bases from J; junction bases left unmatched: 7. CDR1 and CDR2 from the germline V gene are MGHRA and YSYEKL. The CDR3 region is CASSRGLAGPSSYEQYF. For the CDR3, the DNA is TGCGCCAGCAGCCGGGGACTAGCGGGCCCGAGCTCCTACGAGCAGTACTTC.